The 27 T cell receptor beta chains listed next were all sequenced from one sample in a study of technical replicates of blood from several donors. Only in-frame clones appear in the TCRdb table, and some are missing; sequencing was by immunoSEQ multiplex PCR. Of tens of thousands of clones in the sample, 70% to 90% were seen once. Sequencing input: T cells isolated from PBMCs. These receptors were collected from a human donor in good health.

This chain links TRBV9 with TRBJ2-3, with a weak D call TRBD1 (7 bases). Between the trimmed V and J ends, which lost 4 bases and 7 bases, there was a span of 10 bases. Germline lookup yields CDR1 SGDLS and CDR2 YYNGEE. This CDR3 has 12 residues. The CDR3 DNA reads TGTGCCAGCAGCCCAGGGGGGTATACGCAGTATTTT. Protein: CASSPGGYTQYF. The variable domain in full, with the rest retrieved from reference TRBV9 and TRBJ2-3, is DSGVTQTPKHLITATGQRVTLRCSPRSGDLSVYWYQQSLDQGLQFLIQYYNGEERAKGNILERFSAQQFPDLHSELNLSSLELGDSALYFCASSPGGYTQYFGPGTRLTVL.

The genes are TRBV7-2 and TRBJ1-4, with a possible D match to TRBD1 (6 bases). Per germline, CDR1 SGHTA and CDR2 FQGNSA. V was clipped by 1 base and J by 5 bases, with 14 bases between them. This CDR3 is built from 16 residues. This chain's CDR3 is CASSLVGQGENEKLFF. In nucleotides, the CDR3 is TGTGCCAGCAGCTTAGTGGGACAAGGGGAGAATGAAAAACTGTTTTTT.

The CDR3, as DNA: TGTGCCAAGACTAGCGGACAAGTAACCAAAAACATTCAGTACTTC. This gives the protein CAKTSGQVTKNIQYF. This rearrangement joins TRBV21-1 to TRBJ2-4; TRBD2 is the table's D call and was not checked against the DNA. TRBV21-1 is noted as a pseudogene. The CDR3 is 15 amino acids.

The chain recombines TRBV29-1 with TRBJ2-1, with 13 nucleotides matching TRBD2. Germline CDR1 SQVTM, CDR2 ANQGSEA. V gave up 1 base and J gave up 4 bases; unmatched junction bases: 7. This CDR3 comprises 17 residues. As DNA, the CDR3 is TGCAGCGTTGAAGGGGAGGGACTAGCGGGATTATACAATGAGCAGTTCTTC. It yields the protein CSVEGEGLAGLYNEQFF.

This clone was seen a few times. This rearrangement joins TRBV4-2 to TRBJ2-1, with a possible D match to TRBD2 (6 bases). Germline-derived CDR1 and CDR2 are LGHNA and YNFKEQ. V lost 0 bases and J lost 7, with 10 bases in between. This CDR3 comprises 14 residues. The CDR3 DNA sequence: TGTGCCAGCAGCCAAGAGGCGGGGCGGAATGAGCAGTTCTTC. Amino acids: CASSQEAGRNEQFF.

The V call is TRBV28, the J call TRBJ2-7, with TRBD2 as a possible D gene (5 bases). The CDR3 has 12 residues. The germline V gene encodes CDR1 MDHEN and CDR2 SYDVKM. V was pared by 8 bases and J by 7 bases, with 15 bases between. CDR3 region: CASGKQKREQYF. The DNA for the CDR3 is TGTGCCAGCGGCAAACAGAAGCGGGAGCAGTACTTC.

The chain employs TRBV9 and TRBJ2-3; D not resolved. Between the trimmed V and J ends, which lost 0 bases and 3 bases, there was a span of 11 bases. CDR1 SGDLS and CDR2 YYNGEE come from the germline V gene. CDR3 length: 15 amino acids. The CDR3 loop is CASSVGEFSTDTQYF. The DNA for the CDR3 is TGTGCCAGCAGCGTAGGAGAATTTAGTACAGATACGCAGTATTTT.

V gene TRBV2 combines with J gene TRBJ2-1, with 13 bases that match TRBD2. Germline V lookup: CDR1 SNHLY, CDR2 FYNNEI. V trimming: 5 bases; J trimming: 10 bases; junction bases outside the gene matches: 2. This CDR3 has 13 residues. CDR3 in DNA: TGTGCCAGCAGTACGACTAGCGGGAGGGAGCAGTTCTTC. This encodes CASSTTSGREQFF.

V usage is TRBV7-8 and J usage is TRBJ2-1, with 12 bases lining up with TRBD2. The CDR3 has 16 residues. Trimming took 2 bases from V and 7 from J; bases not matched to a gene: 6. Germline assignment: CDR1 SGHVS and CDR2 FQNEAQ. The CDR3 DNA follows: TGTGCCAGCAGCTTATGGACTAGCGGGATCTCGAATGAGCAGTTCTTC. As protein: CASSLWTSGISNEQFF. The full variable domain, rest sourced from reference TRBV7-8 and TRBJ2-1, is GAGVSQSPRYKVAKRGQDVALRCDPISGHVSLFWYQQALGQGPEFLTYFQNEAQLDKSGLPSDRFFAERPEGSVSTLKIQRTQQEDSAVYLCASSLWTSGISNEQFFGPGTRLTVL.

This clone was observed a single time. This chain uses TRBV30 with TRBJ1-5; D possibly corresponds to TRBD1 (6 bases). V was shortened by 0 bases and J by 7 bases, with 19 bases between the two germline ends. Looked up from germline, CDR1 is GTSNPN and CDR2 is SVGIG (reference sequence). The CDR3 is 16 amino acids. The CDR3 loop reads CAWSVRGRGLVQPQHF. CDR3 in DNA: TGTGCCTGGAGTGTACGGGGCAGGGGCCTCGTGCAGCCCCAGCATTTT. The variable domain in full, completed from reference TRBV30 and TRBJ1-5, reads SQTIHQWPATLVQPVGSPLSLECTVEGTSNPNLYWYRQAAGRGLQLLFYSVGIGQISSEVPQNLSASRPQDRQFILSSKKLLLSDSGFYLCAWSVRGRGLVQPQHFGDGTRLSIL.

This chain joins TRBV5-1 and TRBJ2-2; TRBD2 agrees at 7 bases. V was clipped by 3 bases and J by 3 bases; unmatched bases: 8. The germline V gene encodes CDR1 SGHRS and CDR2 YFSETQ. The CDR3 has 16 residues. CDR3 DNA: TGCGCCAGCAGCTCCTCTAGCGGTACTTACACCGGGGAGCTGTTTTTT. Its protein is CASSSSSGTYTGELFF.

The rearrangement links TRBV11-2 to TRBJ2-3; no definite D call. The CDR3 runs to 14 residues. Germline-derived CDR1 and CDR2 are SGHAT and FQNNGV. Deletions cut 5 bases from V and 5 bases from J, with 14 bases between. The CDR3 here is CASSEGDSRDTQYF. The CDR3 nucleotides are TGTGCCAGCAGCGAAGGTGATAGCCGAGATACGCAGTATTTT.

The chain couples TRBV25-1 to TRBJ2-1; a possible D gene is TRBD2 (6 bases). Trimming left V 1 base short and J 7 bases short, with 14 bases between. From germline, CDR1 is MGHDK and CDR2 SYGVNS. This CDR3 is 15 amino acids long. The CDR3 region has the DNA TGTGCCAGCAGTGAATGGGACTCCCGACAGAATGAGCAGTTCTTC. This sequence encodes CASSEWDSRQNEQFF.

The CDR3 DNA follows: TGTGCCAGCAGCTTGAGAGGACTAACTTTCTCTACGCAGTATTTT. Its translation is CASSLRGLTFSTQYF. This chain links TRBV5-8 with TRBJ2-3; a possible D gene is TRBD2 (6 bases). This CDR3 has 15 amino acids. Germline V gene sequence: CDR1 SGHTS, CDR2 YDEGEE. Trimming took off 1 base at V and 8 bases at J, with 17 bases between the two ends.

V is TRBV19 and J is TRBJ1-1, with TRBD1 identical over 8 bases. Germline V gene data show CDR1 as LNHDA and CDR2 as SQIVND (reference sequence). Trimming removed 3 bases from V and 11 bases from J; junction bases left unmatched: 14. This CDR3 spans 15 amino acids. CDR3 region: CASSMDTGGGMVAFF. The CDR3 DNA follows: TGTGCCAGTAGTATGGATACAGGGGGGGGAATGGTTGCTTTCTTT.

This clone was counted a single time. The V gene is TRBV7-3, the J gene TRBJ2-7, with a possible D match to TRBD1 (6 bases). Germline V gives CDR1 SGHTA, CDR2 FQGTGA. The V gene lost 2 bases and the J gene lost 4 bases, with 15 bases spanning the gap. The CDR3 is made up of 15 amino acids. The CDR3 coding sequence is TGTGCCAGCAGCTTAGGTGCAGGGGAAGGGTACGAGCAGTACTTC. This sequence encodes CASSLGAGEGYEQYF.

The chain links TRBV27 to TRBJ2-3, with 7 bases lining up with TRBD2. After removal of 5 bases from V and 3 bases from J, the junction contained 5 bases not matched to a gene. Germline V gives CDR1 MNHEY, CDR2 SMNVEV (reference sequence). The CDR3 is made up of 14 amino acids. This CDR3 reads CASSARGRTDTQYF. The CDR3 region has the DNA TGTGCCAGCAGTGCCCGCGGGAGAACAGATACGCAGTATTTT.

CDR3 sequence (DNA): TGTGCCAGCAGCTCAGGGTTCGGAGATACGCAGTATTTT. This gives the protein CASSSGFGDTQYF. This sequence joins TRBV6-6 and TRBJ2-3; perhaps TRBD1 as D (5 bases). The germline gives CDR1 MNHNY, CDR2 SVGAGI (reference sequence). Trimming stripped 6 bases from V and 5 bases from J, with 12 bases between. This CDR3 spans 13 amino acids.

The V gene is TRBV15, the J gene TRBJ2-1; TRBD1 aligns across 9 bases. V gave up 6 bases and J gave up 9 bases; unmatched junction bases: 12. Germline lookup yields CDR1 LNHNV and CDR2 YYDKDF (reference sequence). The CDR3 extends over 15 amino acids. The CDR3 DNA reads TGTGCCACCAGTTACACAGGGGGCCCGGGTAGTGAGCAGTTCTTC. This codes for CATSYTGGPGSEQFF.

This chain connects TRBV6-5 to TRBJ2-7; TRBD2 agrees at 7 bases. V lost 7 bases to trimming and J lost 6 bases; unmatched junction nucleotides: 15. CDR3 size: 15 residues. Germline loops: CDR1 MNHEY, CDR2 SVGAGI. The CDR3 nucleotides read TGTGCCAGCACTCGGCAGGCGGGAGTGGATGGCGAGCAGTACTTC. Translated, it gives CASTRQAGVDGEQYF.

The rearrangement uses TRBV10-3 and TRBJ2-7; 7 bases are shared with TRBD2. CDR3 length: 14 residues. Trimming took 8 bases from V and 5 from J; bases not matched to a gene: 12. Germline-derived CDR1 and CDR2 are ENHRY and SYGVKD. As DNA, the CDR3 is TGTGCCATCGGGGGAAGGTCTGGGGGGGACGAGCAGTACTTC. Its protein product is CAIGGRSGGDEQYF.

This clone was detected only once. This rearrangement joins TRBV6-1 to TRBJ1-2; D uncertain. The CDR3 is made up of 11 amino acids. Germline values: CDR1 MNHNS, CDR2 SASEGT. V dropped 5 bases and J dropped 6 bases, with 7 bases sitting between them. DNA of the CDR3: TGTGCCAGCAGTTTGAGTCATGGCTACACCTTC. It yields the protein CASSLSHGYTF.

This chain connects TRBV20-1 to TRBJ1-2; the D is unclear. The CDR3 length is 11 residues. The germline V gene has CDR1 DFQATT and CDR2 SNEGSKA (reference sequence). V was pared by 4 bases and J by 10 bases, with 13 bases between. Here the CDR3 reads CSAIQDLVYTF. The DNA of the CDR3 is TGCAGTGCTATCCAGGATCTTGTCTACACCTTC.

This clone was seen only once. The junction differs from germline at one of its ends, possibly a read error. This chain uses TRBV7-8 with TRBJ1-5, with 7 bases that match TRBD1. The V gene's germline CDR1 is SGHVS and CDR2 FQNEAQ. The length of the CDR3 is 12 residues. The CDR3 spells CASSSSGGTLEF. The CDR3 DNA is TGTGCCAGCAGCTCTTCAGGGGGGACTCTAGAGTTT.

The CDR3 sequence is CASSYSFNTEAFF. CDR3 DNA sequence: TGCGCCAGCAGTTACAGCTTTAACACTGAAGCTTTCTTT. This chain links TRBV10-1 with TRBJ1-1, with D unresolved. CDR1 WNHNN and CDR2 SYGVQD come from the germline V gene (reference sequence). The CDR3 extends over 13 amino acids. V lost 5 bases and J lost 2, with 9 bases in between.

On this clone itself: The same CDR3 arises from other DNA sequences in this sample as well. The chain combines TRBV18 with TRBJ1-1, with D unclear. From germline, CDR1 is KGHSH and CDR2 LQKENI. Trimming left V 6 bases short and J 2 bases short, with 7 bases between. The CDR3 sequence is 12 residues long. The CDR3 DNA is TGTGCCAGCTCCCCTCTCAACACTGAAGCTTTCTTT. This gives the protein CASSPLNTEAFF.

The chain recombines TRBV6-1 with TRBJ1-2, with 7 bases fitting TRBD1. The CDR3 is 14 residues long. CDR1 and CDR2 from the germline V gene are MNHNS and SASEGT. Germline trimming cut 2 bases from V and 5 bases from J; bases unmatched to any gene: 5. The CDR3 reads CASSELGQPYGYTF. CDR3 DNA sequence: TGTGCCAGCAGTGAACTGGGACAGCCATATGGCTACACCTTC.